The rows below give T cell receptor beta chains drawn from one sample of a study of breast tumors, draining lymph nodes, adjacent tissues. TCRdb itself ran the multiplex PCR reads through MiXCR, one entry per CDR3 protein. The sample gives more than 50,000 distinct CDR3 sequences, around 60% of which show up once; roughly 18% is in the top ten. Sequenced material: breast tumor tissue. These receptors all stem from a female donor with breast cancer. Some clones in this sample may be carry-over from other donors' samples. The CDR3 runs from the conserved cysteine through the conserved F or W. The order of the fields is J gene, V gene, clone size, D gene, CDR3 DNA, CDR3 protein. D genes are given only for firm matches. Clone size, where shown, is once, few, many, or a class for clones that have expanded.

J gene: TRBJ2-3
V gene: TRBV15
clone size: few
D gene: TRBD1
CDR3 DNA: TGTGCCACCAGCAGAGATAGGACAGGGGGTACAGATACGCAGTATTTT
CDR3 protein: CATSRDRTGGTDTQYF

J gene: TRBJ2-2
V gene: TRBV6-5
clone size: many
D gene: -
CDR3 DNA: TGTGCCAGCGCCCAGGACCCCGGGGAGCTGTTTTTT
CDR3 protein: CASAQDPGELFF

J gene: TRBJ1-2
V gene: TRBV27
clone size: many
D gene: -
CDR3 DNA: TGTGCCAGCGCCACGCGGGATACTAACTATGGCTACACCTTC
CDR3 protein: CASATRDTNYGYTF

J gene: TRBJ1-4
V gene: TRBV2
clone size: few
D gene: TRBD1
CDR3 DNA: TGTGCCAGCTCCCCGGACAGGGAGGACGGAAAACTGTTTTTT
CDR3 protein: CASSPDREDGKLFF

J gene: TRBJ2-2
V gene: TRBV20-1
clone size: -
D gene: -
CDR3 DNA: TGCAGTGCTAGAGGTAGCGGGGAGCTGTTTTTT
CDR3 protein: CSARGSGELFF

J gene: TRBJ2-3
V gene: TRBV5-6
clone size: many
D gene: TRBD2
CDR3 DNA: TGTGCCAGCAGCGGACTAGCGGGGGGCACAGATACGCAGTATTTT
CDR3 protein: CASSGLAGGTDTQYF

J gene: TRBJ2-3
V gene: TRBV20-1
clone size: -
D gene: -
CDR3 DNA: TGCAGTGCTATTTCCGGCACAGATACGCAGTATTTT
CDR3 protein: CSAISGTDTQYF

J gene: TRBJ1-6
V gene: TRBV19
clone size: many
D gene: TRBD1
CDR3 DNA: TGTGCCAGTAGAGACAGGGGAATTTCACCCCTCCACTTT
CDR3 protein: CASRDRGISPLHF

J gene: TRBJ2-5
V gene: TRBV15
clone size: -
D gene: TRBD2
CDR3 DNA: TGTGCCACCAGCTTTCGGTCTAGCGGTCAAGAGACCCAGTACTTC
CDR3 protein: CATSFRSSGQETQYF

J gene: TRBJ1-2
V gene: TRBV3-1
clone size: -
D gene: TRBD1
CDR3 DNA: TGCGCCAGCAGCCAAGTAGGGGGCCGTGGCTACACCTTC
CDR3 protein: CASSQVGGRGYTF

J gene: TRBJ2-5
V gene: TRBV28
clone size: -
D gene: -
CDR3 DNA: TGTGTCTCGGGGGGACAGGCGGAGACCCAGTACTTC
CDR3 protein: CVSGGQAETQYF

J gene: TRBJ1-3
V gene: TRBV19
clone size: once
D gene: -
CDR3 DNA: TGTGCCAGTTTTGGCGGCTCCTCCGGAAACACCATATATTTT
CDR3 protein: CASFGGSSGNTIYF

J gene: TRBJ2-4
V gene: TRBV24-1
clone size: -
D gene: -
CDR3 DNA: TGTGCCACCAGTGAAATTCGAGGGAGGTTAGCCAAAAACATTCAGTACTTC
CDR3 protein: CATSEIRGRLAKNIQYF

J gene: TRBJ1-4
V gene: TRBV20-1
clone size: many
D gene: TRBD1
CDR3 DNA: TGCAGTGCACCGGACAGGGGGCGAAGAGAAAAACTGTTTTTT
CDR3 protein: CSAPDRGRREKLFF

J gene: TRBJ1-2
V gene: TRBV20-1
clone size: many
D gene: -
CDR3 DNA: TGCAGTGCTCGGGGGCCGAACTATGGCTACACCTTC
CDR3 protein: CSARGPNYGYTF

J gene: TRBJ2-2
V gene: TRBV28
clone size: many
D gene: TRBD2
CDR3 DNA: TGTGCCAGCAGTCCCAGGGGCGGGAGGAAGACCGGGGAGCTGTTTTTT
CDR3 protein: CASSPRGGRKTGELFF

J gene: TRBJ1-4
V gene: TRBV9
clone size: -
D gene: -
CDR3 DNA: TGTGCCAGCAGCGTAGGGGGACAAGGGAATGAAAAACCGTTTTTT
CDR3 protein: CASSVGGQGNEKPFF

J gene: TRBJ1-6
V gene: TRBV7-2
clone size: -
D gene: -
CDR3 DNA: TGTGCCAGCAGCTTAGCCGACCTAGTGGCACCCCTCCACTTT
CDR3 protein: CASSLADLVAPLHF

J gene: TRBJ2-2
V gene: TRBV20-1
clone size: -
D gene: TRBD1
CDR3 DNA: TGCAGTGCTAGCCGGGACAGGTTAGGTGACACCGGGGAGCTGTTTTTT
CDR3 protein: CSASRDRLGDTGELFF

J gene: TRBJ2-3
V gene: TRBV5-1
clone size: once
D gene: TRBD2
CDR3 DNA: TGCGCCAGCAGCTTAGAGCGGGGGGGCCTGGAAGATACGCAGTATTTT
CDR3 protein: CASSLERGGLEDTQYF

J gene: TRBJ2-7
V gene: TRBV29-1
clone size: few
D gene: -
CDR3 DNA: TGCAGCGTTGATAGCGGGTACGGGACAGGCTACGAGCAGTACTTC
CDR3 protein: CSVDSGYGTGYEQYF

J gene: TRBJ2-2
V gene: TRBV6-1
clone size: once
D gene: -
CDR3 DNA: TGTGCCATCGCTTCTACCGGGGAGCTGTTTTTT
CDR3 protein: CAIASTGELFF

J gene: TRBJ2-2
V gene: TRBV5-6
clone size: few
D gene: -
CDR3 DNA: TGTGCCAGCAGCTTGATGGGGACCACCGGGGAGCTGTTTTTT
CDR3 protein: CASSLMGTTGELFF

J gene: TRBJ1-2
V gene: TRBV6-1
clone size: once
D gene: -
CDR3 DNA: TGTGCCAGCAGCCCTTTCGGGGTCGACTATGGCTACACCTTC
CDR3 protein: CASSPFGVDYGYTF

J gene: TRBJ2-1
V gene: TRBV5-6
clone size: many
D gene: -
CDR3 DNA: TGTGCCAGCAGCGCGAAAGGGGAGCAGTTCTTC
CDR3 protein: CASSAKGEQFF

J gene: TRBJ2-7
V gene: TRBV7-6
clone size: -
D gene: TRBD2
CDR3 DNA: TGTGCCAGCAGCTTTCTACCTAGCGGGGACACCTACGAGCAGTACTTC
CDR3 protein: CASSFLPSGDTYEQYF

J gene: TRBJ1-6
V gene: TRBV15
clone size: -
D gene: TRBD1
CDR3 DNA: TGTGCCACCAGCAGAGACAAGACAGGGGCCTATAATTCACCCCTCCACTTT
CDR3 protein: CATSRDKTGAYNSPLHF

J gene: TRBJ2-5
V gene: TRBV5-6
clone size: many
D gene: -
CDR3 DNA: TGTGCCAGCAGCTTGGCGCCGGCCCCCCGAGAGACCCAGTACTTC
CDR3 protein: CASSLAPAPRETQYF

J gene: TRBJ2-7
V gene: TRBV10-2
clone size: -
D gene: TRBD1
CDR3 DNA: TGCGCCAGCAGTGAGTCCAGGACAGGGGTTAACGAGCAGTACTTC
CDR3 protein: CASSESRTGVNEQYF

J gene: TRBJ2-7
V gene: TRBV7-2
clone size: -
D gene: TRBD2
CDR3 DNA: TGTGCCAGCGGCTTAGTCGGGCGGGGGGAGCAGTACTTC
CDR3 protein: CASGLVGRGEQYF

J gene: TRBJ1-6
V gene: TRBV20-1
clone size: once
D gene: -
CDR3 DNA: TGCAGTGCTAGGCCCAGGCGGAACAGGCTGGATTCACCCCTCCACTTT
CDR3 protein: CSARPRRNRLDSPLHF

J gene: TRBJ2-5
V gene: TRBV4-1
clone size: once
D gene: TRBD2
CDR3 DNA: TGCGCCAGCAGCCTAGAGGGGCGGGAGGAGGAGACCCAGTACTTC
CDR3 protein: CASSLEGREEETQYF